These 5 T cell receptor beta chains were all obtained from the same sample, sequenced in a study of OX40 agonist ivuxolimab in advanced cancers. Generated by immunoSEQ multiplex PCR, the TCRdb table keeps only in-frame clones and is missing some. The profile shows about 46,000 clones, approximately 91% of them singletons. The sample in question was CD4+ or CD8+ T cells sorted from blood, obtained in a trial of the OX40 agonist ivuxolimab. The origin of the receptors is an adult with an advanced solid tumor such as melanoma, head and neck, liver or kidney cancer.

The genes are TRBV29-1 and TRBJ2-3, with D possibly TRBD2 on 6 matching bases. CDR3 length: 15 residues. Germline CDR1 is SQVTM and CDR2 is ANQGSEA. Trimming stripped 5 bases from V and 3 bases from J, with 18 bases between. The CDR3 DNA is TGCAGCGTTACAGCTCCTGGGACTCCGACAGATACGCAGTATTTT. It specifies CSVTAPGTPTDTQYF.

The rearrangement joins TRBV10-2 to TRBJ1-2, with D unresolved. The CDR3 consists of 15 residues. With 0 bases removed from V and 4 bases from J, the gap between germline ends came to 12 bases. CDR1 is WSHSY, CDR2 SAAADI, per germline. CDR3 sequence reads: CASSESMSTAYGYTF. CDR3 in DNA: TGCGCCAGCAGTGAGTCGATGAGCACCGCCTATGGCTACACCTTC.

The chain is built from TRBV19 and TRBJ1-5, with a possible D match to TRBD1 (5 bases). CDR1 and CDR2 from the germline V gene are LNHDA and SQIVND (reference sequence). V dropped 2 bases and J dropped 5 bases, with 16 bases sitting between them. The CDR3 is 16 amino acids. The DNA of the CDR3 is TGTGCCAGTAGTATACGACGCAGGGAGTTGGATCAGCCCCAGCATTTT. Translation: CASSIRRRELDQPQHF.

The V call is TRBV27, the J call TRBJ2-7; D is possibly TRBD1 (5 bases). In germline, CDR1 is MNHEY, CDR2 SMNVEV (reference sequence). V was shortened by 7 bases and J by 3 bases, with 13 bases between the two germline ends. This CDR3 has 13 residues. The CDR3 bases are TGTGCCAGCACCCTCGGGCAGGGCTACGAGCAGTACTTC. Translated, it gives CASTLGQGYEQYF.

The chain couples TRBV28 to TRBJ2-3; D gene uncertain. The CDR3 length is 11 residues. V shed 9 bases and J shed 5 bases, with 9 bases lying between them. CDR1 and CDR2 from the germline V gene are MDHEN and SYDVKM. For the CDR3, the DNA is TGTGCCAGTGTTGTAGGAGATACGCAGTATTTT. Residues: CASVVGDTQYF.